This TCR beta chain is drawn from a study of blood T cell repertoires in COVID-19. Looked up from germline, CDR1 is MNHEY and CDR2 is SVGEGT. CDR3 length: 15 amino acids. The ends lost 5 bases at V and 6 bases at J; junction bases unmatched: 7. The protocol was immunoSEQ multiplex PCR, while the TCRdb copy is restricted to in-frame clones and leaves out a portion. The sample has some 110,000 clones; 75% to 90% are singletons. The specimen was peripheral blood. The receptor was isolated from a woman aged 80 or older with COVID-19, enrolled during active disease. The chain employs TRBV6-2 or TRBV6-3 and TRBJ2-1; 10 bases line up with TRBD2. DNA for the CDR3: TGTGCCAGCAGTGACCGACTAGCGGGCGGCAATGAGCAGTTCTTC. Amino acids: CASSDRLAGGNEQFF.